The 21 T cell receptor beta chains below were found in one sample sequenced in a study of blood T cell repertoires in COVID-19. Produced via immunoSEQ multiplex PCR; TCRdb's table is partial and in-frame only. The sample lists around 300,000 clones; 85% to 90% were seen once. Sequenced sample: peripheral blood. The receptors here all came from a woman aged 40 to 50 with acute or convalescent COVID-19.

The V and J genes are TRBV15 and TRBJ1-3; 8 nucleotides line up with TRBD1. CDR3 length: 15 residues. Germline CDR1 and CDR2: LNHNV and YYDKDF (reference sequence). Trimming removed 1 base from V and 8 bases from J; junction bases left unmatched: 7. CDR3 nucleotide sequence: TGTGCCACCAGCAGAGGTGGGCAGGGGGCATACACCATATATTTT. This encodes CATSRGGQGAYTIYF.

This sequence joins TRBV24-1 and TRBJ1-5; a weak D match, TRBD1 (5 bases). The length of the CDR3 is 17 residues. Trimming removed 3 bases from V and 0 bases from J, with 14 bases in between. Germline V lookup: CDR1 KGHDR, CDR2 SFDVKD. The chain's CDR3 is CATSDRVGQSSNQPQHF. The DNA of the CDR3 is TGTGCCACCAGTGATAGGGTGGGGCAGTCTAGCAATCAGCCCCAGCATTTT.

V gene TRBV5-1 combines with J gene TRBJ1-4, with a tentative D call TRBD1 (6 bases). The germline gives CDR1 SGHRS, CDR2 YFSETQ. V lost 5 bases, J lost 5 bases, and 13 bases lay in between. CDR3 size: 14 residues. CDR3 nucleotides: TGCGCCAGCAGTCTCACAGGGAACAATGAAAAACTGTTTTTT. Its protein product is CASSLTGNNEKLFF.

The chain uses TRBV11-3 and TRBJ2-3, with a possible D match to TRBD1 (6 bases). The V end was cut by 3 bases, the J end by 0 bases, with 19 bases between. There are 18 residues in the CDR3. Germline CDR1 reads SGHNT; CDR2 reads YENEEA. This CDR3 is CASSFPHVGQGSTDTQYF. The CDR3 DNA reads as TGTGCCAGCAGCTTTCCCCACGTTGGGCAGGGGAGCACAGATACGCAGTATTTT.

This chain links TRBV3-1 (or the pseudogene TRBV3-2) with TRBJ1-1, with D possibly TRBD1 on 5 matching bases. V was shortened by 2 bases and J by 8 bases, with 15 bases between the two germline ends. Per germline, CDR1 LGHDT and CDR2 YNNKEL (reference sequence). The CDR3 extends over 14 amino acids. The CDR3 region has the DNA TGTGCCAGCAGCCAACTTTCAGGGAGGGGAGAAGCTTTCTTT. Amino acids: CASSQLSGRGEAFF.

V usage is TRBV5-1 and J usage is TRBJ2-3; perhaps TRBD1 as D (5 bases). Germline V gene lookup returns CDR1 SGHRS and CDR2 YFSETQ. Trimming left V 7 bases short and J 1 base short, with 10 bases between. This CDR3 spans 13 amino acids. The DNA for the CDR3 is TGCGCCAGCCTTGAAGGGGGCACAGATACGCAGTATTTT. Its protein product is CASLEGGTDTQYF. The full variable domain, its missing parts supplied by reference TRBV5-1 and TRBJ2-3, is KAGVTQTPRYLIKTRGQQVTLSCSPISGHRSVSWYQQTPGQGLQFLFEYFSETQRNKGNFPGRFSGRQFSNSRSEMNVSTLELGDSALYLCASLEGGTDTQYFGPGTRLTVL.

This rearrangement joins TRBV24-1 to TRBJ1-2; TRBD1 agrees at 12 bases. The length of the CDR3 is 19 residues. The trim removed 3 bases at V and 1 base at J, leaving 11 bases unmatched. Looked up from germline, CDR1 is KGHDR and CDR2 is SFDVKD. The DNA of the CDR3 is TGTGCCACCAGTGATGGTGGGACAGGGGGCTTTCTCGGTAACTATGGCTACACCTTC. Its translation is CATSDGGTGGFLGNYGYTF.

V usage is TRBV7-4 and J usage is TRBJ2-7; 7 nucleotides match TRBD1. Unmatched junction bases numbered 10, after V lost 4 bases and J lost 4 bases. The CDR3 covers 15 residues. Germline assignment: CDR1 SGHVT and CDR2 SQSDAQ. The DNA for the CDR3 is TGTGCCAGCAGCTCGGTACTGGGACAGAGGTACGAGCAGTACGTC. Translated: CASSSVLGQRYEQYV.

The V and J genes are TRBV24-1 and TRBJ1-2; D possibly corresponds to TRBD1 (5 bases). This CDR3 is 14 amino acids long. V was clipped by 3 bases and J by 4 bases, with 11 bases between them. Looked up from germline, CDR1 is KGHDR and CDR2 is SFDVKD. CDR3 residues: CATSDATVAYGYTF. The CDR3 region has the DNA TGTGCCACCAGTGATGCGACAGTAGCCTATGGCTACACCTTC.

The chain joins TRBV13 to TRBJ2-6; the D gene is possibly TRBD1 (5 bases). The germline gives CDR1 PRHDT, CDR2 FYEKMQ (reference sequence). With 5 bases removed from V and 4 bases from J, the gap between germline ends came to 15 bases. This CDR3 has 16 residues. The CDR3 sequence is CASSPQGSTGANVLTF. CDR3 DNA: TGTGCCAGCAGCCCCCAGGGTTCAACGGGGGCCAACGTCCTGACTTTC.

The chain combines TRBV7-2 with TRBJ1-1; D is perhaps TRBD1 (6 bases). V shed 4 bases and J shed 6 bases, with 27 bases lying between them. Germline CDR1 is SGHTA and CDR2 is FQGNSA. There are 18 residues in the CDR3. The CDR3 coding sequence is TGTGCCAGCAGCTGGATCGCATCGAAATTCACACAGGGTCCTGAAGCTTTCTTT. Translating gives CASSWIASKFTQGPEAFF. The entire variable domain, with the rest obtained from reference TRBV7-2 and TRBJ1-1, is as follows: GAGVSQSPSNKVTEKGKDVELRCDPISGHTALYWYRQSLGQGLEFLIYFQGNSAPDKSGLPSDRFSAERTGGSVSTLTIQRTQQEDSAVYLCASSWIASKFTQGPEAFFGQGTRLTVV.

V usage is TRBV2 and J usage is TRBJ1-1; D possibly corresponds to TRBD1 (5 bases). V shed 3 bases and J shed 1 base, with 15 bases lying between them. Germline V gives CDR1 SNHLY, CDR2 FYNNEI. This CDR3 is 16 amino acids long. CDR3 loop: CASSESRGGRNTEAFF. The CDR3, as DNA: TGTGCCAGCAGTGAGAGTAGGGGAGGAAGGAACACTGAAGCTTTCTTT. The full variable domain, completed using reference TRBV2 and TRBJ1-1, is EPEVTQTPSHQVTQMGQEVILRCVPISNHLYFYWYRQILGQKVEFLVSFYNNEISEKSEIFDDQFSVERPDGSNFTLKIRSTKLEDSAMYFCASSESRGGRNTEAFFGQGTRLTVV.

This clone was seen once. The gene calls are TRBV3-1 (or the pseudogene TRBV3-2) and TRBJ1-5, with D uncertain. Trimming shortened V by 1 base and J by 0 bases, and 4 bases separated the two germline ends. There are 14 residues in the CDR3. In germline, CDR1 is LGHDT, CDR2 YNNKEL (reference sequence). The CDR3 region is CASSQAHSNQPQHF. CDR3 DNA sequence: TGTGCCAGCAGCCAAGCCCATAGCAATCAGCCCCAGCATTTT.

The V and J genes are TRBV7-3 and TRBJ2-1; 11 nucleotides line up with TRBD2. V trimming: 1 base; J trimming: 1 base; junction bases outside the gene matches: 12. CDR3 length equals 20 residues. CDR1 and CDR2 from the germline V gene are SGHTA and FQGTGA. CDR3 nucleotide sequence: TGTGCCAGCAGCTTAAAGGCTAGCGGGGGGACACTTCCTTCCTACAATGAGCAGTTCTTC. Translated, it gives CASSLKASGGTLPSYNEQFF.

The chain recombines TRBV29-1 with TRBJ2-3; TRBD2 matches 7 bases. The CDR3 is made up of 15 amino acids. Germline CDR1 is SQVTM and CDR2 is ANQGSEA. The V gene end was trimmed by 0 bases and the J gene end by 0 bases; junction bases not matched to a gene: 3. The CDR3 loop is CSVEDSGASTDTQYF. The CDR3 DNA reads TGCAGCGTTGAAGACAGCGGGGCTAGCACAGATACGCAGTATTTT.

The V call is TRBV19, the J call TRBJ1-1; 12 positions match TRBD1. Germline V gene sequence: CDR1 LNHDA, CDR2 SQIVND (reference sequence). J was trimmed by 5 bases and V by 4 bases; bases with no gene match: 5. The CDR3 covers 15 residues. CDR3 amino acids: CASSSPGQGATEAFF. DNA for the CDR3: TGTGCCAGTAGTAGTCCGGGACAGGGGGCGACTGAAGCTTTCTTT.

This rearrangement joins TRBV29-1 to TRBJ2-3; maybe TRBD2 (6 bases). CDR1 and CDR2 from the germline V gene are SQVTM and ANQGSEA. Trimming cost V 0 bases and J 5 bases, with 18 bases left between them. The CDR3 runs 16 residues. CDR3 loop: CSVEDPEEGRIDTQYF. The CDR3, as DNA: TGCAGCGTTGAAGACCCCGAGGAGGGGAGGATAGATACGCAGTATTTT.

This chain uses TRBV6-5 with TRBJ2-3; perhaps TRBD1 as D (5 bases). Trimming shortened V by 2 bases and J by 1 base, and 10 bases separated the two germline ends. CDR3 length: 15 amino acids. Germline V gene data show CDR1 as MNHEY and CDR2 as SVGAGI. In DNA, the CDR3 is TGTGCCAGCAGTTACAGGGGAACAGGCACAGATACGCAGTATTTT. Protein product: CASSYRGTGTDTQYF.

As DNA, the CDR3 is TGTGCCAGCAGCCCTAAAAATCAGCCCCAGCATTTT. This gives the protein CASSPKNQPQHF. This chain joins TRBV7-8 and TRBJ1-5; no clear D. The CDR3 consists of 12 residues. Germline assignment: CDR1 SGHVS and CDR2 FQNEAQ. Trimming left V 5 bases short and J 4 bases short, with 6 bases between.

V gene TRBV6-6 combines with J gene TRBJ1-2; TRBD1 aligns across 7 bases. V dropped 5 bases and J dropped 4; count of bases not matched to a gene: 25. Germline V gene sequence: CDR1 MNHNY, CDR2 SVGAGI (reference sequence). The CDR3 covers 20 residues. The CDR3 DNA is TGTGCCAGCAGTCCTTGGGGTGCCGAGTGGACAGGTCTTCGTCTCTATGGCTACACCTTC. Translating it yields CASSPWGAEWTGLRLYGYTF.

The CDR3 region is CASSVASGLAGGPFEETQYF. The DNA for the CDR3 is TGTGCCAGCAGCGTAGCTTCGGGACTAGCGGGGGGGCCATTTGAAGAGACCCAGTACTTC. The V gene is TRBV9, the J gene TRBJ2-5; 16 bases agree with TRBD2. J was trimmed by 3 bases and V by 0 bases; bases with no gene match: 11. This CDR3 spans 20 amino acids. In germline, CDR1 is SGDLS, CDR2 YYNGEE.